This record covers a single T cell receptor (beta chain). What it recognizes is unknown. These data belong to a study of T cell responses to AZD1222 COVID-19 vaccine. Overall study findings and caveats: Repertoires in all cases were sampled only once the peak T cell response had passed. An increase in Spike-specific TCR breadth and depth was observed after two AZD1222 doses. Clonal diversity was possibly underestimated, and the donors were mostly white British, with more females.

The method was immunoSEQ multiplex PCR; TCRdb's version includes in-frame clones alone and lacks a portion of them. The sample has some 110,000 clones; around 90% are singletons. Some second doses came at about 4 weeks and others at about 12 weeks; these were pooled. The ends lost 5 bases at V and 6 bases at J; junction bases unmatched: 8. Germline V gene lookup returns CDR1 SGHNT and CDR2 YENEEA. This CDR3 has 15 amino acids. Material: peripheral blood, obtained 28 days after the second AZD1222 dose. This clonotype was obtained from an adult who received the AZD1222 COVID-19 vaccine. The J gene is TRBJ2-2, the V gene TRBV11-3, with 8 bases fitting TRBD1. The CDR3 DNA follows: TGTGCCAGCAGCGCCCAGGGGGCGGAGGCCGGGGAGCTGTTTTTT. Protein sequence: CASSAQGAEAGELFF.